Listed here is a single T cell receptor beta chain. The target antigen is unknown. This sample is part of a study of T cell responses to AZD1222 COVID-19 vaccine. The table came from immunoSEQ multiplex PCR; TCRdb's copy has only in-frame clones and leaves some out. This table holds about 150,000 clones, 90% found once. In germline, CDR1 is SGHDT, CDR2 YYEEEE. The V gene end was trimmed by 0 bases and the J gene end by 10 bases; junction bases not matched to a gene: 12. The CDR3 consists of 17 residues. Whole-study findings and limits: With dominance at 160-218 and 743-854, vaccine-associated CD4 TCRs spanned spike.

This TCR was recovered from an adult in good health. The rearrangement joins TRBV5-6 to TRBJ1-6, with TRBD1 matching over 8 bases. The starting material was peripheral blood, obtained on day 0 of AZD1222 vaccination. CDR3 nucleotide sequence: TGTGCCAGCAGCTTGGCCACTGGAGGGACAGGAAAATCACCCCTCCACTTT. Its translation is CASSLATGGTGKSPLHF.